Listed below are T cell receptor beta chains from one sample, sequenced in a study of graft-versus-host responses after intestinal transplantation. TCRdb's copy holds only in-frame clones and misses some; the assay was immunoSEQ multiplex PCR. The table includes some 46,000 clones, around 93% detected once. The sample in question was PBMCs, obtained about 800 days after a first intestinal transplant, on the day of a second. These receptors were taken from a human patient who received an intestinal transplant, so some T cells may come from the graft donor. The CDR3 runs from the conserved cysteine through the conserved F or W. The D gene is left open where the match is weak. A row's size may be missing; if present it is once, few, many or a size class.

>TRBJ1-5|.|TRBV12-5|14|.
CASGLGQGGQPQHF
TGTGCTAGTGGTTTGGGGCAGGGAGGGCAGCCCCAGCATTTT
>TRBJ1-4|.|TRBV5-1|15|TRBD1
CASSLAPGGAEKLFF
TGCGCCAGCAGCTTGGCCCCAGGGGGGGCTGAAAAACTGTTTTTT
>TRBJ2-3|few|TRBV28|17|TRBD2
CASSLSSPLAGVDTQYF
TGTGCCAGCAGTTTAAGTAGTCCGCTAGCGGGAGTGGATACGCAGTATTTT
>TRBJ2-3|.|TRBV6-4|13|.
CASLTVNTDTQYF
TGTGCCAGCTTAACAGTTAACACAGATACGCAGTATTTT
>TRBJ2-3|once|TRBV10-3|14|.
CAIMAPMGGDTQYF
TGTGCCATCATGGCCCCCATGGGCGGGGATACGCAGTATTTT
>TRBJ2-3|.|TRBV7-9|16|TRBD2
CASSPSLAGEADTQYF
TGTGCCAGCAGCCCTTCACTAGCGGGAGAGGCAGATACGCAGTATTTT
>TRBJ2-3|.|TRBV7-3|16|.
CASSLLGGLSTDTQYF
TGTGCCAGCAGCTTACTTGGTGGGCTATCCACAGATACGCAGTATTTT
>TRBJ2-6|.|TRBV11-2|14|.
CASSSGSGANVLTF
TGTGCCAGCAGCTCGGGCTCTGGGGCCAACGTCCTGACTTTC
>TRBJ2-2|.|TRBV5-1|14|TRBD1
CASATGFDTGELFF
TGCGCCAGCGCGACAGGGTTCGACACCGGGGAGCTGTTTTTT
>TRBJ2-4|.|TRBV4-1|16|.
CASSQAPGTRKNIQYF
TGCGCCAGCAGCCAAGCCCCCGGGACAAGAAAAAACATTCAGTACTTC
>TRBJ2-1|.|TRBV6-5|15|.
CASTPGQVSYNEQFF
TGTGCCAGCACCCCGGGACAAGTCTCCTACAATGAGCAGTTCTTC
>TRBJ2-1|.|TRBV18|17|.
CASSPRQRKSSYNEQFF
TGTGCCAGCTCACCAAGGCAGCGGAAGAGCTCCTACAATGAGCAGTTCTTC
>TRBJ1-1|once|TRBV5-1|15|TRBD1
CASSLWTGRETEAFF
TGCGCCAGCAGCCTTTGGACAGGGAGGGAAACTGAAGCTTTCTTT
>TRBJ2-5|.|TRBV30|16|TRBD2
CAWSVIPGRARETQYF
TGTGCCTGGAGTGTAATTCCCGGGAGGGCCCGGGAGACCCAGTACTTC
>TRBJ2-7|.|TRBV19|14|.
CASSISGDSYEQYF
TGTGCCAGTAGTATAAGTGGGGACTCCTACGAGCAGTACTTC
>TRBJ2-5|once|TRBV30|15|TRBD1
CAWSLTGSGGETQYF
TGTGCCTGGAGTCTGACAGGGTCTGGGGGAGAGACCCAGTACTTC
>TRBJ2-3|.|TRBV4-1|19|TRBD2
CASSQWGPGVAGVADTQYF
TGCGCCAGCAGCCAATGGGGACCGGGAGTAGCGGGAGTGGCAGATACGCAGTATTTT
>TRBJ2-5|.|TRBV18|13|TRBD1
CASSGTGQETQYF
TGTGCCAGCTCAGGGACAGGTCAAGAGACCCAGTACTTC
>TRBJ1-2|once|TRBV28|14|TRBD1
CASSTNRGSYGYTF
TGTGCCAGCAGCACGAACAGGGGATCATATGGCTACACCTTC
>TRBJ2-3|.|TRBV15|11|TRBD2
CATSDVAGVGF
TGTGCCACCAGTGACGTAGCGGGCGTTGGTTTT
>TRBJ1-3|.|TRBV19|14|.
CASSISSVGNTIYF
TGTGCCAGTAGTATAAGCTCTGTTGGCAACACCATATATTTT
>TRBJ2-4|.|TRBV28|17|TRBD2
CASSFPPSGIAKNIQYF
TGTGCCAGCAGTTTCCCTCCTAGCGGGATAGCCAAAAACATTCAGTACTTC
>TRBJ2-7|.|TRBV11-2|14|.
CASSLGGVTSEQYF
TGTGCCAGCAGCTTAGGAGGGGTGACCTCCGAGCAGTACTTC
>TRBJ2-5|.|TRBV4-1|13|.
CASSQGFQETQYF
TGCGCCAGCAGCCAAGGGTTCCAAGAGACCCAGTACTTC